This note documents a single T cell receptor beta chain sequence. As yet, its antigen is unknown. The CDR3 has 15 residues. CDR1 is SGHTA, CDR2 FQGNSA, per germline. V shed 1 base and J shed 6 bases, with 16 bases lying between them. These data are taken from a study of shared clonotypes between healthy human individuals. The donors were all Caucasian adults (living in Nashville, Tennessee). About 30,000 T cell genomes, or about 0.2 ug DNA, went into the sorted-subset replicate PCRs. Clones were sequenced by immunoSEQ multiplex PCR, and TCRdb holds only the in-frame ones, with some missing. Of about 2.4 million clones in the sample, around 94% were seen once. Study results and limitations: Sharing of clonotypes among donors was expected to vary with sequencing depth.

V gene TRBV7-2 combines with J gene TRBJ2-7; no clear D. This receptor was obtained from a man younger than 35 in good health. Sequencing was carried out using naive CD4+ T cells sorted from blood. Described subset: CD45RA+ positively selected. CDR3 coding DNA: TGTGCCAGCAGCTTAGAAGGAAACTCCCTCACCGAGCAGTACTTC. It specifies CASSLEGNSLTEQYF.